The T cell receptor (beta chain) described here comes from a study of cytomegalovirus exposure and HLA in healthy donors. Whole-study results and caveats: TCR beta sequences reportedly predicted most subjects' HLA-A and HLA-B alleles accurately. Cytomegalovirus-associated TCR beta chains were listed, numbering 150 to 200. In a later analysis, parvovirus B19, influenza, CMV and Epstein-Barr virus appeared linked to several top co-occurrence clusters.

In regard to this clone: Its antigen is unidentified.

Researchers ran the PCR with 60 Vbeta and 13 Jbeta primers. The repertoire was sequenced with immunoSEQ multiplex PCR; TCRdb's copy has only in-frame clones and lacks some. The sample yields 140,000 or so clones, 80% seen once. Despite likely unrecorded immune exposures, the donors were nominally healthy at the time of sampling. The CDR3 extends over 14 amino acids. The germline V gene encodes CDR1 SGHTS and CDR2 YDEGEE. Trimming pared 5 bases from V and 2 bases from J, leaving 14 bases between. The sample taken for sequencing was PBMCs. The rearrangement uses TRBV5-8 and TRBJ2-7; no reliable D call. The source is a man aged 35 to 55 in good health and CMV-seronegative. CDR3 sequence: CASRQKANTYEQYF. The CDR3 DNA reads as TGTGCCAGCAGGCAAAAAGCGAACACCTACGAGCAGTACTTC.